Sequencing of this TCR beta chain was carried out in a study of T cell repertoires in cytomegalovirus infection. Germline-derived CDR1 and CDR2 are MDHEN and SYDVKM. The CDR3 sequence is 13 residues long. Trimming cost V 7 bases and J 4 bases, with 11 bases left between them. In TCRdb, the reads were re-called with MiXCR into one record per CDR3 protein. The sample shows hundreds of thousands of distinct CDR3 sequences, roughly a third of them seen only once. This clonotype was picked up a small number of times. The chain employs TRBV28 and TRBJ2-1; a possible D gene is TRBD1 (6 bases). This TCR was recovered from a human donor in good health (CMV status not recorded). Some clones in this sample may be carry-over from other donors' samples. Sequencing used PBMCs. Written as DNA, the CDR3 is TGTGCCAGCACCCCGGACAGTTACAATGAGCAGTTCTTC. Its protein is CASTPDSYNEQFF.